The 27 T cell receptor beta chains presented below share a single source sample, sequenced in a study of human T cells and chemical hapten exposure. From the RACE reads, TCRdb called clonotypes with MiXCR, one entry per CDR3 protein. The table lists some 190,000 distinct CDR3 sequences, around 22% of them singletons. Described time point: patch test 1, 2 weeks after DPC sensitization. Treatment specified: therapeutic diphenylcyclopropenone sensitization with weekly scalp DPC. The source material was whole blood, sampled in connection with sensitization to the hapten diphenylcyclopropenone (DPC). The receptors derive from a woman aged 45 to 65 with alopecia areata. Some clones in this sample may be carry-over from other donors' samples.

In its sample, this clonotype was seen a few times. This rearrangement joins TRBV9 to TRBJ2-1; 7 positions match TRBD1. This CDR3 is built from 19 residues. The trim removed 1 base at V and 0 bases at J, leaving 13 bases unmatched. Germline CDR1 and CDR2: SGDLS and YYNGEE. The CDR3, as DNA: TGTGCCAGCAGCGTAACTCCGACGACAGGGTCCAGCTCCTACAATGAGCAGTTCTTC. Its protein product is CASSVTPTTGSSSYNEQFF.

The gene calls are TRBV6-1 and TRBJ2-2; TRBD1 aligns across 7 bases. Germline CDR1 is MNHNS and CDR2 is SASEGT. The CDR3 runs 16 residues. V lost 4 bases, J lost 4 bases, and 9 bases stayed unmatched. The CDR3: CASSAFGTVPTGELFF. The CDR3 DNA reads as TGTGCCAGCAGTGCCTTCGGGACAGTTCCCACCGGGGAGCTGTTTTTT.

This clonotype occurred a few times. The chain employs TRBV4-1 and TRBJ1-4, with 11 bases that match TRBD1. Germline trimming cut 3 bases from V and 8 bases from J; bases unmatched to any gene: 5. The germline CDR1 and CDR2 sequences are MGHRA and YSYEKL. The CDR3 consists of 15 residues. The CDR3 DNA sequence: TGCGCCAGCAGCCAGATGGGACAGGGGGTCGAAAAACTGTTTTTT. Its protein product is CASSQMGQGVEKLFF.

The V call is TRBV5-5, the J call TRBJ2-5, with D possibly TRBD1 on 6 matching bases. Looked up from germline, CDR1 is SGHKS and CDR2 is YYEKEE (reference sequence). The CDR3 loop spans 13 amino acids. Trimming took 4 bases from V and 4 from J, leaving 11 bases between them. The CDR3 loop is CASSRGGLETQYF. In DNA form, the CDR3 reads TGTGCCAGCAGCCGTGGGGGCTTAGAGACCCAGTACTTC.

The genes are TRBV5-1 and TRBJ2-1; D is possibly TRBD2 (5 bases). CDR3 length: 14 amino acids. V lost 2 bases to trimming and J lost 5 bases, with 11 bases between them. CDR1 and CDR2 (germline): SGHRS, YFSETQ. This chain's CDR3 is CASSLAAGNNEQFF. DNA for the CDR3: TGCGCCAGCAGCTTAGCGGCAGGAAACAATGAGCAGTTCTTC.

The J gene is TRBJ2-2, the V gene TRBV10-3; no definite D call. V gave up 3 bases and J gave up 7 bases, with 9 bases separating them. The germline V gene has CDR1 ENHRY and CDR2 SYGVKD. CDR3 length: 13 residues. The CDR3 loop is CAISDKWVGELFF. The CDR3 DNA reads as TGTGCCATCAGTGATAAGTGGGTCGGGGAGCTGTTTTTT.

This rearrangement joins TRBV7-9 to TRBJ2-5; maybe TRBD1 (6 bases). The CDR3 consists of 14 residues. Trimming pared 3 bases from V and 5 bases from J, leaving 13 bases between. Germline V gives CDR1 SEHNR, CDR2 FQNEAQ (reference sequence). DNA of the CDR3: TGTGCCAGCAGCTTGGCAGGGGCCCTGGAGACCCAGTACTTC. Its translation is CASSLAGALETQYF.

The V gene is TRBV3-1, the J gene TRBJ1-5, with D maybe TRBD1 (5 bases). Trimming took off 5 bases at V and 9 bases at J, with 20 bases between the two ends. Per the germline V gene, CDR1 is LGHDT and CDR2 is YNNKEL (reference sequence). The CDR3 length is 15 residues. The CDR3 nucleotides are TGTGCCAGCAGCTTTAACGCAGGGCCGACAGCGCCCCAGCATTTT. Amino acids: CASSFNAGPTAPQHF. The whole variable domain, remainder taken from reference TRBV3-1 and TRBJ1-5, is DTAVSQTPKYLVTQMGNDKSIKCEQNLGHDTMYWYKQDSKKFLKIMFSYNNKELIINETVPNRFSPKSPDKAHLNLHINSLELGDSAVYFCASSFNAGPTAPQHFGDGTRLSIL.

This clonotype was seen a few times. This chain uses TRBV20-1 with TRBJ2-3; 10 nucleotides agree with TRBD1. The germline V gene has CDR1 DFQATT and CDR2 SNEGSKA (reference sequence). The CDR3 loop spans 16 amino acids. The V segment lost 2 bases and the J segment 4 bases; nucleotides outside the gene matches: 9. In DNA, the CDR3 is TGCAGTGCTAGACGGGAGACAGGGGGCGATTCAGATACGCAGTATTTT. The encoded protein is CSARRETGGDSDTQYF.

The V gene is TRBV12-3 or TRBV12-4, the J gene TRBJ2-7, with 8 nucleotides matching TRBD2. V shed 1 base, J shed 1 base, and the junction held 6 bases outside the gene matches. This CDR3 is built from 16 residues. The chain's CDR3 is CASSLVAGTRSYEQYF. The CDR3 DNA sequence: TGTGCCAGCAGTTTAGTCGCCGGGACTAGGTCCTACGAGCAGTACTTC.

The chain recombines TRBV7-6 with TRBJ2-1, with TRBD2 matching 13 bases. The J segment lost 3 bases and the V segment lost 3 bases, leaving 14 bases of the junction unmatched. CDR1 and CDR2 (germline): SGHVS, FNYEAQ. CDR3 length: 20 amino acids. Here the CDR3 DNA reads TGTGCCAGCAGCTTCACATCTTCCGGGACTAGCGGGATTTACTACAATGAGCAGTTCTTC. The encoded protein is CASSFTSSGTSGIYYNEQFF.

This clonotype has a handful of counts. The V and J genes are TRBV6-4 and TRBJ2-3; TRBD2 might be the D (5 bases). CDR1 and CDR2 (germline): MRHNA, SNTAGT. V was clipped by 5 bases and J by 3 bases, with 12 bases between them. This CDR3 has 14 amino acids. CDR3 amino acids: CASSPTGETDTQYF. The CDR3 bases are TGTGCCAGCAGTCCTACCGGGGAGACAGATACGCAGTATTTT.

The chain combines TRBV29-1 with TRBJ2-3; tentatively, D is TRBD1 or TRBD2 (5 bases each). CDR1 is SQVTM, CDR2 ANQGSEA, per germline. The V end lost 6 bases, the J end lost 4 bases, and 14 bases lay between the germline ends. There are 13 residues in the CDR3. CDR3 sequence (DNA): TGCAGCGTACAGGTTACCGGGGCAGATACGCAGTATTTT. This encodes CSVQVTGADTQYF.

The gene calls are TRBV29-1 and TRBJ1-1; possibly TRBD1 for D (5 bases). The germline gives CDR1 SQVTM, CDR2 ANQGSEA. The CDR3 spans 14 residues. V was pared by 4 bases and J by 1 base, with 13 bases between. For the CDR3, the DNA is TGCAGCGTTGCGGTGGGCAGGGCGAACACTGAAGCTTTCTTT. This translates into CSVAVGRANTEAFF.

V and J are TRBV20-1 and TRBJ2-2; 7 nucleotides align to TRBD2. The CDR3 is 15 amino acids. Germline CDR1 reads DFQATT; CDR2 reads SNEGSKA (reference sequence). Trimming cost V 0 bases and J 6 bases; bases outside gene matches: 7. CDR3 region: CSARDWREPAGELFF. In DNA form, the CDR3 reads TGCAGTGCTAGAGATTGGCGGGAGCCGGCCGGGGAGCTGTTTTTT.

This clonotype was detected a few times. The DNA for the CDR3 is TGCGCCAGCAGCTTGCGGCAGGGCGGAGACACTGAAGCTTTCTTT. Translating gives CASSLRQGGDTEAFF. This chain connects TRBV5-1 to TRBJ1-1, with D possibly TRBD1 on 5 matching bases. V was clipped by 1 base and J by 3 bases, with 13 bases between them. CDR1 SGHRS and CDR2 YFSETQ come from the germline V gene. The CDR3 extends over 15 amino acids. Together with reference TRBV5-1 and TRBJ1-1, the CDR3 gives the full variable domain: KAGVTQTPRYLIKTRGQQVTLSCSPISGHRSVSWYQQTPGQGLQFLFEYFSETQRNKGNFPGRFSGRQFSNSRSEMNVSTLELGDSALYLCASSLRQGGDTEAFFGQGTRLTVV.

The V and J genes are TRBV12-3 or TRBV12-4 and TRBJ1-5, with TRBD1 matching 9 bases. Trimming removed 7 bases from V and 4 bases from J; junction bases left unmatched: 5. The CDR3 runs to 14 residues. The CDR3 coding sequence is TGTGCCAGCACCCGGACAGGGGAGAATCAGCCCCAGCATTTT. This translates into CASTRTGENQPQHF.

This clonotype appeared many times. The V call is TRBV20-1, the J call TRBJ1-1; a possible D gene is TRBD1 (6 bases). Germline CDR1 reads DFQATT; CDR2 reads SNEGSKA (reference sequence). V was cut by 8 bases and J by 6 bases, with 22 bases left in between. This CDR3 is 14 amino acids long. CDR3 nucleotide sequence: TGCAGTACCCGGGGGCCCTTGGGGACGGCTGAAGCTTTCTTT. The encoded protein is CSTRGPLGTAEAFF.

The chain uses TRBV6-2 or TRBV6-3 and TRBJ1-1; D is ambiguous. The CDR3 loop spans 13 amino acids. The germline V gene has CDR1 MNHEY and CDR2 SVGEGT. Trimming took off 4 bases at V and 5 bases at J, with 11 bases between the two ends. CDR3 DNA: TGTGCCAGCAGTTGGCCCTCCAGGACTGAAGCTTTCTTT. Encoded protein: CASSWPSRTEAFF.

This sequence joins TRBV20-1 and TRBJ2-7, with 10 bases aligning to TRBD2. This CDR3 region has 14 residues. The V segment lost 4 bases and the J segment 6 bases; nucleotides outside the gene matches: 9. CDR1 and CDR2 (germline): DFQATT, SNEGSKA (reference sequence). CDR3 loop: CSAKAGGADSEQYF. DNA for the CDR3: TGCAGTGCTAAAGCGGGAGGGGCTGACTCCGAGCAGTACTTC.

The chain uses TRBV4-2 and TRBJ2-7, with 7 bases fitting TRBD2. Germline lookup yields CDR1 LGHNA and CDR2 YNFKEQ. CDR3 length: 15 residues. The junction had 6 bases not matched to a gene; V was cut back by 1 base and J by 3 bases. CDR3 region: CASSQGNERGYEQYF. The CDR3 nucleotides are TGTGCCAGCAGCCAAGGGAATGAGCGGGGCTACGAGCAGTACTTC.

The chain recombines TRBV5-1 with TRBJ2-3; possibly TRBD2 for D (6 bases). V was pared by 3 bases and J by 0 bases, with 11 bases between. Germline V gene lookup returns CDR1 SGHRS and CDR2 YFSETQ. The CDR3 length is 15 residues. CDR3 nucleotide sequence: TGCGCCAGCAGCTCCTCTAGCGAAAGCACAGATACGCAGTATTTT. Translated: CASSSSSESTDTQYF.

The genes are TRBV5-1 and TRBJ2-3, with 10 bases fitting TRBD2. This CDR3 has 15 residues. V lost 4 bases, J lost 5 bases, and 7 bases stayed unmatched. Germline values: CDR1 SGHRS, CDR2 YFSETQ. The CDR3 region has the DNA TGCGCCAGCAGCCCAGCGGGAGGGCCCGGAGATACGCAGTATTTT. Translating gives CASSPAGGPGDTQYF.

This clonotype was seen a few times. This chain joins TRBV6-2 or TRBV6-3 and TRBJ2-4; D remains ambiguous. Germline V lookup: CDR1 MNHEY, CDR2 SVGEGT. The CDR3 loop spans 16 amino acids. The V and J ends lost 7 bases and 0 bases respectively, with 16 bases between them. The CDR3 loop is CASTESSNLAKNIQYF. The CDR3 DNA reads TGTGCCAGCACCGAGAGTTCCAACCTAGCCAAAAACATTCAGTACTTC.

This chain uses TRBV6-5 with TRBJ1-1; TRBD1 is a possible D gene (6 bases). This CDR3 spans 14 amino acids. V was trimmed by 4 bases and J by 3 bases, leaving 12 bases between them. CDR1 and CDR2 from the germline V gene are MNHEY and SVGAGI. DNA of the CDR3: TGTGCCAGCAGTTCCGGGGGCAGCTACACTGAAGCTTTCTTT. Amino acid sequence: CASSSGGSYTEAFF.

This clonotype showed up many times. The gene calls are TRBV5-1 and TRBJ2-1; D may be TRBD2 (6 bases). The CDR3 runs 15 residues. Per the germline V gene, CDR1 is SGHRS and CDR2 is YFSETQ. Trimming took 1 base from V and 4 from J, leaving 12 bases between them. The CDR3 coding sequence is TGCGCCAGCAGCTTGATCGCGGGATCTTACAATGAGCAGTTCTTC. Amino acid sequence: CASSLIAGSYNEQFF.

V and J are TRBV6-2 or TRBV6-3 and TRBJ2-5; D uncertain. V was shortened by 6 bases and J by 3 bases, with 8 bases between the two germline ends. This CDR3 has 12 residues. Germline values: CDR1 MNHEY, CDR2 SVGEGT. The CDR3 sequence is CASSPTKETQYF. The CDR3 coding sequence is TGTGCCAGCAGCCCCACCAAAGAGACCCAGTACTTC.